Presented here are 2 T cell receptor beta chains from one specimen sequenced in a study of naive and memory T cell subsets. Both TRBC1 and TRBC2 were covered by a beta constant-region primer of two equimolar oligonucleotides. MiXCR, run by TCRdb on the UMI-ligation and nested PCR reads, gives a single entry per CDR3 protein. This sample has over 75,000 distinct CDR3 sequences, with roughly 14% found just once. Material for sequencing was central memory CD4+ T cells from blood. The receptor set was obtained from a human donor in good health.

The chain joins TRBV10-2 to TRBJ2-7; TRBD2 matches at 7 bases. The CDR3 spans 12 residues. J gave up 6 bases and V 10 bases, and 9 bases lay outside the gene matches. From germline, CDR1 is WSHSY and CDR2 SAAADI. DNA of the CDR3: TGCGCCACACGGGACTACTCAGGCGAGCAGTACTTC. Its translation: CATRDYSGEQYF.

This clonotype was detected many times. V usage is TRBV3-1 and J usage is TRBJ2-6; D uncertain. The CDR3 is 16 amino acids. Germline lookup yields CDR1 LGHDT and CDR2 YNNKEL (reference sequence). V dropped 3 bases and J dropped 1 base, with 10 bases sitting between them. This CDR3 is CASSHWIGSGANVLTF. The CDR3 nucleotides are TGTGCCAGCAGCCATTGGATCGGATCTGGGGCCAACGTCCTGACTTTC.